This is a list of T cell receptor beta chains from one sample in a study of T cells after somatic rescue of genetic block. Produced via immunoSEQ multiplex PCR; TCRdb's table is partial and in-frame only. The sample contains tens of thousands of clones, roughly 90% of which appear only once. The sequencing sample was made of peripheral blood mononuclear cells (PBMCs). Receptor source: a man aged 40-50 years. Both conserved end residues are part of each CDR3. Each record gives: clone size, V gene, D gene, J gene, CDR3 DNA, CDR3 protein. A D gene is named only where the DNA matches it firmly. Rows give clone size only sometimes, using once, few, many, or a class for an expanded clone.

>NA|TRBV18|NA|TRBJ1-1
TGTGCCAGCTCATCCAAAGCGGTGAACACTGAAGCTTTCTTT
CASSSKAVNTEAFF
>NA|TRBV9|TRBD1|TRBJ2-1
TGTGCCAGCAGCGTCGCCGGGACAGGGGGCAATGAGCAGTTCTTC
CASSVAGTGGNEQFF
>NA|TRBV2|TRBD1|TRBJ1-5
TGTGCCAGCAGCGGCTGGACAGGGGCCCAGCCCCAGCATTTT
CASSGWTGAQPQHF
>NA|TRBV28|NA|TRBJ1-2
TGTGCCAGCAGTTCCCTGCTTTATGGCTACACCTTC
CASSSLLYGYTF
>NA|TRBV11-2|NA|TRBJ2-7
TGTGCCAGCAGCTTAGCAGCATCCGCGGGGTGGGAGCAGTACTTC
CASSLAASAGWEQYF
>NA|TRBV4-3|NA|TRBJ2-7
TGCGCCAGCAGCCAAGCCAAGGGAACCTACGAGCAGTACTTC
CASSQAKGTYEQYF
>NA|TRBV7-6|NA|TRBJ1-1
TGTGCCAGCAGCTTAGCACAGGGGAACACTGAAGCTTTCTTT
CASSLAQGNTEAFF
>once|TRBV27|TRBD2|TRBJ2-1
TGTGCCGCGGGACTAGCGGGGGTTTACAATGAGCAGTTCTTC
CAAGLAGVYNEQFF
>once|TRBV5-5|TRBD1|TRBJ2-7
TGTGCCAGCAGCTTTACGGGACAGGGCGCCTACGAGCAGTACTTC
CASSFTGQGAYEQYF
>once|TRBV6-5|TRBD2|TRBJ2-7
TGTGCCAGCAGTTACTCAAGGACTAGCGGGATTTACGAGCAGTACTTC
CASSYSRTSGIYEQYF
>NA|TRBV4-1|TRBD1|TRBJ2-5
TGCGCCAGCAGCGGACAGGGGGAAGAGACCCAGTACTTC
CASSGQGEETQYF
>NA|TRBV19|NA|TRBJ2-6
TGTGCCAGTACAGGGGCTTTGGGGGCAGCTGGGGCCAACGTCCTGACTTTC
CASTGALGAAGANVLTF
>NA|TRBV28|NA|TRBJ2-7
TGTGCCAGCAGTTTATCGAGACTACAATACGAGCAGTACTTC
CASSLSRLQYEQYF
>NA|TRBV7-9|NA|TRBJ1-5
TGTGCCAGCAGCACCCCTGGGGGGGAAGACAGCAATCAGCCCCAGCATTTT
CASSTPGGEDSNQPQHF
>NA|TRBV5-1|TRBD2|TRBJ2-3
TGCGCCAGCAGCTTGGCCCCGGATGCGGGAGGAAGGGATACGCAGTATTTT
CASSLAPDAGGRDTQYF
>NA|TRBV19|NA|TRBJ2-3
TGTGCCTCTGGAGGAAGCGTCCGTAGCACAGATACGCAGTATTTT
CASGGSVRSTDTQYF
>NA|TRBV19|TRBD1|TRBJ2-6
TGTGCCAGTACCCTGGACAGGGTCCTCTCTGGGGCCAACGTCCTGACTTTC
CASTLDRVLSGANVLTF
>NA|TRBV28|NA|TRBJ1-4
TGTGCCAGCAGTTTTGAGCAGGGTGAAAAACTGTTTTTT
CASSFEQGEKLFF
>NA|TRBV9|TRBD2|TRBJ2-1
TGTGCCAGCAGCGCTAGCGGGAACCGCTACAATGAGCAGTTCTTC
CASSASGNRYNEQFF
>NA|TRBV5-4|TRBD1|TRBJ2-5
TGTGCCAGCAGCCCCGGGACAGGGCAAGAGACCCAGTACTTC
CASSPGTGQETQYF
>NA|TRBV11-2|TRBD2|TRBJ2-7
TGTGCCAGCAGCTTAGCCCCGGTCGGGGGGGTCTCCTACGAGCAGTACTTC
CASSLAPVGGVSYEQYF
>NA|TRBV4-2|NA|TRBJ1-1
TGTGCCAGCAGCCAAGATCCGGGGGTGTACACTGAAGCTTTCTTT
CASSQDPGVYTEAFF